The clone carrying this TCR beta chain was observed a handful of times. Its antigen is unidentified. The junction had 13 bases not matched to a gene; V was cut back by 4 bases and J by 6 bases. The CDR3 runs 16 residues. CDR1 and CDR2 from the germline V gene are SEHNR and FQNEAQ (reference sequence). TCRdb independently ran MiXCR on the reads; one entry per CDR3 protein. The top ten clones hold 13% of a sample with about 890,000 distinct CDR3 sequences, about a third of them seen once. The data stem from a study of T cell repertoires in cytomegalovirus infection. In the study overall: Public TCR beta signatures marked donors with CMV infection and the matching HLA. Overall study findings and caveats: In two of eight donors, the top clonotype was HLA-C-restricted CMV-specific. Public TCR beta family frequency separated CMV-and-HLA carriers, including in an independent cohort.

This TCR derives from a human donor in good health (CMV status not recorded). Some clones in this sample may be carry-over from other donors' samples. V usage is TRBV7-9 and J usage is TRBJ1-2; 8 nucleotides line up with TRBD1. The specimen was cultured CD8+ T cells from PBMCs, collected from culture after CMV antigen stimulation. CDR3 protein: CASSSTRDRGFDGYTF. Written as DNA, the CDR3 is TGTGCCAGCAGCTCTACCCGTGACAGGGGCTTTGATGGCTACACCTTC.